One sample yielded the 12 T cell receptor beta chains listed below, sequenced in a study of T cell changes during pregnancy in multiple sclerosis. Clones were sequenced by immunoSEQ multiplex PCR, and TCRdb holds only the in-frame ones, with some missing. The repertoire holds some 100,000 clones, approximately 94% seen once, with over 0.8% in the top ten. The source was peripheral blood, collected before pregnancy. Receptors originate from a female donor with multiple sclerosis, enrolled in a pregnancy study.

This clone was recorded only once. This rearrangement joins TRBV25-1 to TRBJ2-1, with TRBD2 as a possible D gene (6 bases). The CDR3 extends over 14 amino acids. V lost 8 bases and J 4 bases, leaving 15 bases between the germline ends. Germline V gene lookup returns CDR1 MGHDK and CDR2 SYGVNS. Here the CDR3 DNA reads TGTGCCAGCTGGGGGGACCAGGAATACAATGAGCAGTTCTTC. It encodes CASWGDQEYNEQFF.

The V call is TRBV5-6, the J call TRBJ2-7, with 7 bases identical to TRBD1. The germline CDR1 and CDR2 sequences are SGHDT and YYEEEE. Trimming cost V 2 bases and J 0 bases; bases outside gene matches: 5. This CDR3 has 15 amino acids. The CDR3 loop reads CASSFGTVTSYEQYF. The CDR3 nucleotides are TGTGCCAGCAGCTTCGGGACAGTGACCTCCTACGAGCAGTACTTC. The whole variable domain, filled in from reference TRBV5-6 and TRBJ2-7, reads DAGVTQSPTHLIKTRGQQVTLRCSPKSGHDTVSWYQQALGQGPQFIFQYYEEEERQRGNFPDRFSGHQFPNYSSELNVNALLLGDSALYLCASSFGTVTSYEQYFGPGTRLTVT.

The chain carries TRBV4-1 and TRBJ2-7; D not certain. The CDR3 is 13 residues long. The germline CDR1 and CDR2 sequences are MGHRA and YSYEKL. Trimming shortened V by 4 bases and J by 1 base, and 8 bases separated the two germline ends. The CDR3 sequence is CASSRAPSYEQYF. Written as DNA, the CDR3 is TGCGCCAGCAGCCGCGCCCCATCCTACGAGCAGTACTTC.

This rearrangement joins TRBV28 to TRBJ1-2, with 8 bases matching TRBD1. The CDR3 contains 14 residues. The ends lost 3 bases at V and 5 bases at J; junction bases unmatched: 5. The germline CDR1 and CDR2 sequences are MDHEN and SYDVKM. The CDR3 region is CASSLPGGSYGYTF. CDR3 nucleotide sequence: TGTGCCAGCAGTTTGCCAGGGGGCTCGTATGGCTACACCTTC.

V usage is TRBV5-1 and J usage is TRBJ2-7, with D perhaps TRBD1 (5 bases). The CDR3 covers 13 residues. The V end lost 3 bases, the J end lost 0 bases, and 7 bases lay between the germline ends. Germline-derived CDR1 and CDR2 are SGHRS and YFSETQ. This chain's CDR3 is CASSYDSSYEQYF. The CDR3 nucleotides read TGCGCCAGCAGCTATGACAGCTCCTACGAGCAGTACTTC.

Worth noting for this clone: Germline and junction disagree at one end, which may indicate a read error. The chain is built from TRBV6-1 and TRBJ1-1; no clear D gene. CDR1 is MNHNS and CDR2 is SASEGT in the germline V gene. The CDR3 totals 15 residues. Here the CDR3 DNA reads TGTGCCAGCATTGAATCGCGGGTTAGAAACACTGAAGCTTTCTTT. Translating gives CASIESRVRNTEAFF.

The DNA for the CDR3 is TGTGCCAGCAGTTTAGGGAGGGACACTGAAGCTTTCTTT. It yields the protein CASSLGRDTEAFF. The chain combines TRBV28 with TRBJ1-1; no clear D gene. V lost 2 bases and J lost 3, with 7 bases in between. The CDR3 contains 13 residues. The V gene's germline CDR1 is MDHEN and CDR2 SYDVKM.

The genes are TRBV25-1 and TRBJ1-5; D remains ambiguous. From germline, CDR1 is MGHDK and CDR2 SYGVNS. The CDR3 has 13 residues. V dropped 4 bases and J dropped 2 bases, with 6 bases sitting between them. In DNA form, the CDR3 reads TGTGCCAGCAGTGCATCGGGCAATCAGCCCCAGCATTTT. Protein product: CASSASGNQPQHF.

The V call is TRBV5-1, the J call TRBJ1-2; 9 bases are shared with TRBD1. The CDR3 sequence is 17 residues long. Germline V gene sequence: CDR1 SGHRS, CDR2 YFSETQ. The V segment lost 3 bases and the J segment 2 bases; nucleotides outside the gene matches: 11. The CDR3 DNA follows: TGCGCCAGCAGCTCGGGACAGGGATTTGGAGCCAACTATGGCTACACCTTC. It codes for CASSSGQGFGANYGYTF. Together with reference TRBV5-1 and TRBJ1-2, the CDR3 gives the full variable domain: KAGVTQTPRYLIKTRGQQVTLSCSPISGHRSVSWYQQTPGQGLQFLFEYFSETQRNKGNFPGRFSGRQFSNSRSEMNVSTLELGDSALYLCASSSGQGFGANYGYTFGSGTRLTVV.

The J gene is TRBJ2-7, the V gene TRBV6-4; perhaps TRBD2 as D (6 bases). Germline CDR1 MRHNA, CDR2 SNTAGT. Trimming removed 6 bases from V and 6 bases from J, with 15 bases in between. The length of the CDR3 is 13 residues. This CDR3 is CASSGIRGGEQYF. DNA for the CDR3: TGTGCCAGCAGCGGCATTCGGGGAGGCGAGCAGTACTTC.

The chain carries TRBV11-2 and TRBJ2-7; tentative D call: TRBD2 (5 bases). Germline values: CDR1 SGHAT, CDR2 FQNNGV. Trimming took off 9 bases at V and 0 bases at J, with 9 bases between the two ends. The CDR3 length is 12 residues. The CDR3: CASGEISYEQYF. The CDR3 bases are TGTGCCAGTGGGGAGATCTCCTACGAGCAGTACTTC.

The DNA for the CDR3 is TGTGCCAGCCAAGAACAGGGCCCCTACGAGCAGTACTTC. This sequence encodes CASQEQGPYEQYF. The chain joins TRBV6-1 to TRBJ2-7, with D maybe TRBD1 (6 bases). The germline V gene encodes CDR1 MNHNS and CDR2 SASEGT. Trimming took 8 bases from V and 2 from J, leaving 13 bases between them. The CDR3 consists of 13 residues.